One sample yielded the 14 T cell receptor beta chains listed below, sequenced in a study of T cells after posttransplantation cyclophosphamide. Profiled with immunoSEQ multiplex PCR; TCRdb holds only in-frame clones, not every one. Listed here are around 39,000 clones without any singletons, the top ten holding 0.95% to 1.5%. The sequenced material came from PBMCs. The source is a girl aged 10-17 years in good health, CMV-negative, and a related stem cell transplant donor.

This clone was counted ten times or more. The V call is TRBV30, the J call TRBJ1-5, with 7 bases aligning to TRBD1. Per germline, CDR1 GTSNPN and CDR2 SVGIG (reference sequence). This CDR3 has 16 residues. Trimming cost V 5 bases and J 4 bases; bases outside gene matches: 14. CDR3 DNA: TGTGCCTGGGACAGGGATGACACCGCCCTTAATCAGCCCCAGCATTTT. This sequence encodes CAWDRDDTALNQPQHF.

This clone was found a few times. The chain is built from TRBV7-9 and TRBJ2-3, with a tentative D call TRBD1 (6 bases). Germline values: CDR1 SEHNR, CDR2 FQNEAQ (reference sequence). CDR3 size: 15 residues. V was cut by 1 base and J by 0 bases, with 8 bases left in between. Written as DNA, the CDR3 is TGTGCCAGCAGCTTAGAGGGGGACAGCACAGATACGCAGTATTTT. It encodes CASSLEGDSTDTQYF.

This clone occurred a few times. V gene TRBV4-1 combines with J gene TRBJ2-2, with 10 positions matching TRBD2. The CDR3 is made up of 18 amino acids. The germline CDR1 and CDR2 sequences are MGHRA and YSYEKL. The junction had 10 bases not matched to a gene; V was cut back by 2 bases and J by 4 bases. The CDR3 region is CASSQLLAGVRITGELFF. The CDR3 DNA reads TGCGCCAGCAGCCAACTTCTAGCGGGAGTAAGGATCACCGGGGAGCTGTTTTTT.

This clone appeared many times. The rearrangement uses TRBV6-5 and TRBJ1-5, with D perhaps TRBD1 (5 bases). The germline V gene encodes CDR1 MNHEY and CDR2 SVGAGI. Deletions cut 8 bases from V and 4 bases from J, with 12 bases between. The length of the CDR3 is 13 residues. In nucleotides, the CDR3 is TGTGCCAGCCGGTTAGGGGAAAATCAGCCCCAGCATTTT. It is translated as CASRLGENQPQHF.

The rearrangement joins TRBV9 to TRBJ2-5; 10 bases are shared with TRBD2. The CDR3 length is 17 residues. V was pared by 0 bases and J by 3 bases, with 8 bases of the junction left unmatched. Germline CDR1 is SGDLS and CDR2 is YYNGEE. CDR3: CASSVGFLAGDEETQYF. The CDR3 DNA is TGTGCCAGCAGCGTAGGGTTTCTAGCGGGGGATGAAGAGACCCAGTACTTC. Variable domain in full (rest from reference TRBV9 and TRBJ2-5): DSGVTQTPKHLITATGQRVTLRCSPRSGDLSVYWYQQSLDQGLQFLIQYYNGEERAKGNILERFSAQQFPDLHSELNLSSLELGDSALYFCASSVGFLAGDEETQYFGPGTRLLVL.

The gene calls are TRBV11-2 and TRBJ2-1; 8 nucleotides agree with TRBD2. The CDR3 extends over 15 amino acids. V gave up 4 bases and J gave up 10 bases; unmatched junction bases: 12. CDR1 and CDR2 (germline): SGHAT, FQNNGV. The CDR3 DNA sequence: TGTGCCAGCAGCTCAGACGCCCGGACTAGCCGAGAGCAGTTCTTC. It codes for CASSSDARTSREQFF.

The chain recombines TRBV28 with TRBJ2-7; 7 bases are a match to TRBD1. This CDR3 is 16 amino acids long. In germline, CDR1 is MDHEN, CDR2 SYDVKM. V was pared by 6 bases and J by 1 base, with 12 bases of the junction left unmatched. DNA for the CDR3: TGTGCCAGCAGACCTCCCGACAGGGTTATATCCTACGAGCAGTACTTC. Its translation is CASRPPDRVISYEQYF.

This clone was detected many times. This chain uses TRBV11-1 with TRBJ2-1; 8 positions agree with TRBD2. V lost 7 bases, J lost 4 bases, and 9 bases stayed unmatched. CDR3 size: 15 residues. Germline CDR1 and CDR2: SGHAT and FQDESV (reference sequence). DNA for the CDR3: TGTGCCAGCACCGTTAGCGGGACGGGTTACAATGAGCAGTTCTTC. Amino acid sequence: CASTVSGTGYNEQFF.

This clone came up many times. The chain couples TRBV19 to TRBJ2-7; a weak D match, TRBD1 (5 bases). This CDR3 has 13 amino acids. Germline V gene lookup returns CDR1 LNHDA and CDR2 SQIVND (reference sequence). Trimming removed 5 bases from V and 2 bases from J, with 10 bases in between. The CDR3: CASSGRVPYEQYF. CDR3 DNA sequence: TGTGCCAGTAGTGGCAGGGTCCCCTACGAGCAGTACTTC.

In its sample, this clone was seen many times. The chain is built from TRBV7-8 and TRBJ1-5; no clear D gene. With 5 bases removed from V and 0 bases from J, the gap between germline ends came to 8 bases. The CDR3 sequence is 14 residues long. CDR1 and CDR2 from the germline V gene are SGHVS and FQNEAQ. The CDR3 loop reads CASSRTSSNQPQHF. CDR3 nucleotide sequence: TGTGCCAGCAGCCGCACTAGTAGCAATCAGCCCCAGCATTTT.

This clone was detected many times. This sequence joins TRBV11-2 and TRBJ1-3; perhaps TRBD1 as D (5 bases). The germline V gene has CDR1 SGHAT and CDR2 FQNNGV. V was cut by 1 base and J by 0 bases, with 7 bases left in between. CDR3 size: 15 residues. DNA for the CDR3: TGTGCCAGCAGCTTAGGACAGTTCTCTGGAAACACCATATATTTT. Amino acid sequence: CASSLGQFSGNTIYF. The whole variable domain, remainder taken from reference TRBV11-2 and TRBJ1-3, is EAGVAQSPRYKIIEKRQSVAFWCNPISGHATLYWYQQILGQGPKLLIQFQNNGVVDDSQLPKDRFSAERLKGVDSTLKIQPAKLEDSAVYLCASSLGQFSGNTIYFGEGSWLTVV.

This clone was observed many times. The chain couples TRBV27 to TRBJ2-5; 10 bases are a match to TRBD2. From germline, CDR1 is MNHEY and CDR2 SMNVEV (reference sequence). V lost 6 bases to trimming and J lost 5 bases; unmatched junction nucleotides: 9. The CDR3 spans 15 residues. The CDR3 sequence: CASSQLAGLSETQYF. The CDR3 DNA is TGTGCCAGCAGCCAACTAGCGGGACTCTCGGAGACCCAGTACTTC.

This clone was observed a few times. CDR3 nucleotides: TGCAGTGCTAGAGTAGCAGATACGCAGTATTTT. This sequence encodes CSARVADTQYF. The chain links TRBV20-1 to TRBJ2-3; D remains ambiguous. CDR3 length: 11 residues. Germline assignment: CDR1 DFQATT and CDR2 SNEGSKA (reference sequence). Trimming removed 1 base from V and 4 bases from J, with 3 bases in between.

This clone was seen ten or more times. The chain couples TRBV18 to TRBJ2-7, with a possible D match to TRBD2 (5 bases). This CDR3 contains 14 residues. Trimming cost V 3 bases and J 1 base, with 10 bases left between them. CDR1 is KGHSH, CDR2 LQKENI, per germline. CDR3 sequence reads: CASSPGSSSYEQYF. CDR3 nucleotide sequence: TGTGCCAGCTCACCGGGGAGCAGTTCCTACGAGCAGTACTTC.